Detailed here is one TCR beta chain. In the authors' methods: Quantification of nucleated cells was approximated via reference gene primer amplification. Measured with immunoSEQ multiplex PCR; TCRdb has only the in-frame clones, and not every one. That table is the source of V, J and clone size, and D and trimming were worked out from the DNA. The sample has some 240,000 clones, over 80% seen once. The source of the sample is a study of blood T cell repertoires in COVID-19. Study-level background: The origin of the acute and convalescent COVID-19 samples was the United States, Italy and Spain. T cells, B-cell-depleted T cells, or PBMCs supplied cDNA or gDNA.

The CDR3 contains 14 residues. Trimming at V came to 5 bases and at J to 8 bases, leaving 3 bases not matched to a gene. CDR1 and CDR2 (germline): SGHNT, YENEEA. The sequenced material came from peripheral blood. The origin of this receptor is a woman in her 70s with COVID-19, enrolled during active disease. The chain couples TRBV11-3 to TRBJ2-1; 13 bases match TRBD2. The CDR3 DNA reads as TGTGCCAGCAGCAGGACTAGCGGGAGTGATGAGCAGTTCTTC. It translates to CASSRTSGSDEQFF.